The 22 T cell receptor delta chains in this list originate from one sample, sequenced in a study of gamma-delta T cells after stem cell transplantation. TCRdb re-called clones from the RT-PCR reads via CATT. The table has approximately 1,200 delta-chain clones, around 7.9% seen once. Sequences were obtained from gamma-delta T cells. The receptors shown here come from a human donor. It is not recorded whose cells these are; they may come from a transplant donor.

In its sample, this clone is medium-sized. A read error is the likely source, as a far larger clone sits one nucleotide away. The chain recombines TRDV2 with TRDJ1; D is perhaps TRDD2 (7 bases). The germline V and J ends were trimmed by 5 bases and 1 base, with 37 bases remaining between them. CDR1 GEAIGNYY and CDR2 EKD come from the germline V gene. This CDR3 has 22 amino acids. CDR3 sequence: CACGPLPAVLGKESQPTDKLIF. Here the CDR3 DNA reads TGTGCCTGTGGCCCCCTTCCTGCGGTACTGGGTAAGGAGTCACAGCCCACCGATAAACTCATCTTT.

Note on this clone: TCRdb pairs this DNA with a much larger clone's protein that differs at residue 15, likely a read error; the protein shown was translated from the DNA. V and J are TRDV2 and TRDJ1; TRDD2 agrees at 8 bases. Germline V gives CDR1 GEAIGNYY, CDR2 EKD. The CDR3 is made up of 22 amino acids. Trimming cost V 0 bases and J 2 bases; bases outside gene matches: 25. The CDR3 DNA reads TGTGCCTGTGACACCGTATCTGCTTCCTACGGGGCCCCCGCGATGAGGACCGATAAACTCATCTTT. Its translation is CACDTVSASYGAPAMRTDKLIF.

Only a few counts were recorded for this clone. TCRdb's protein for this DNA is that of a much larger clone and differs from the translation at residue 6, likely a read error; the protein shown is the DNA translation. CDR3 sequence (DNA): TGTGCCTGTGACACTATGGGGGATTCCTTGATCACCGATAAACTCATCTTT. It codes for CACDTMGDSLITDKLIF. The genes are TRDV2 and TRDJ1; 8 positions agree with TRDD3. The V gene's germline CDR1 is GEAIGNYY and CDR2 EKD. The CDR3 sequence is 17 residues long. V shed 1 base and J 1 base; nucleotides not matched to a gene: 10.

This clone is labeled as medium-sized. Other DNA sequences from this sample encode an identical CDR3 as well. This chain joins TRDV2 and TRDJ1, with TRDD3 identical over 11 bases. CDR1 is GEAIGNYY and CDR2 is EKD in the germline V gene. Trimming removed 0 bases from V and 1 base from J; junction bases left unmatched: 9. CDR3 length equals 18 residues. The chain's CDR3 is CACDTVPTLGDTTDKLIF. In DNA, the CDR3 is TGTGCCTGTGACACCGTGCCCACTCTGGGGGATACCACCGATAAACTCATCTTT.

The V gene was left uncalled, and the J gene is TRDJ1; the table's TRDD3 call for D was not verified on the DNA. This CDR3 spans 13 amino acids. CDR3 in amino acids: CATLGAPTDKLIF. As DNA, the CDR3 is TGTGCCACACTGGGGGCCCCTACCGATAAACTCATCTTT.

The table lists this clone with a few counts. Only one base separates this from a far larger clonotype, so it likely reflects a read error. Other DNA sequences in this sample translate to the same CDR3. The V call is TRDV2, the J call TRDJ1; 13 nucleotides match TRDD3. The CDR3 spans 18 residues. Germline V gene data show CDR1 as GEAIGNYY and CDR2 as EKD. Here the CDR3 reads CACDTLLGDTRGTDKLIF. CDR3 in DNA: TGTGCCTGTGACACCTTACTGGGGGATACGCGCGGAACCGATAAACTCATATTT.

In this sample, this clone turned up a few times. A read error is the likely source, as a far larger clone sits one nucleotide away. The rearrangement uses TRDV2 and TRDJ1; 12 bases are shared with TRDD3. Per the germline V gene, CDR1 is GEAIGNYY and CDR2 is EKD. V shed 0 bases, J shed 0 bases, and the junction held 22 bases outside the gene matches. This CDR3 is built from 23 residues. The CDR3 coding sequence is TGTGCCTGTGACACCATTGTTCGGGCTGGGGGATACGAGACGTACACCAACACCGATAAACTCATCTTT. Translated: CACDTIVRAGGYETYTNTDKLIF.

The table lists this clone with a few counts. The gene calls are TRDV2 and TRDJ1; 13 bases are shared with TRDD3. The germline gives CDR1 GEAIGNYY, CDR2 EKD. Trimming took 3 bases from V and 8 from J; bases not matched to a gene: 11. The CDR3 length is 16 residues. Written as DNA, the CDR3 is TGTGCCTGTGACGAACTACTGGGGGATACGCGAGGGAAACTCATCTTT. It yields the protein CACDELLGDTRGKLIF.

This clone was picked up a small number of times. It differs at one base from a far larger clone, so likely a read error. The sample holds other DNA sequences that translate to the same CDR3. The chain carries TRDV2 and TRDJ1; TRDD3 aligns across 9 bases. The CDR3 is 17 residues long. The V gene end was trimmed by 1 base and the J gene end by 1 base; junction bases not matched to a gene: 9. CDR1 GEAIGNYY and CDR2 EKD come from the germline V gene. As DNA, the CDR3 is TGTGCCTGTGACACTCTGGGGGATTCCCTGATCACCGATAAACTCATCTTT. Its protein is CACDTLGDSLITDKLIF.

A note on this clone: This is likely an artifact of a read error, given a far larger clone one base away. This CDR3 is also generated by other DNA sequences in the sample. The chain couples TRDV2 to TRDJ1, with 7 nucleotides matching TRDD2. The V segment lost 3 bases and the J segment 1 base; nucleotides outside the gene matches: 28. The V gene's germline CDR1 is GEAIGNYY and CDR2 EKD. CDR3 size: 22 residues. CDR3 amino acids: CACDPLPAVLGKESQPTDKLIF. CDR3 nucleotide sequence: TGTGCCTGTGACCCCCTTCCTGCGGTGCTGGGTAAGGAGTCACAGCCCACCGATAAACTCATCTTT.

This clone was recorded at least ten times. A far larger clone differs by one base, so this is likely a read error. This CDR3 is also generated by other DNA sequences in the sample. The gene calls are TRDV2 and TRDJ1; TRDD3 matches at 11 bases. The CDR3 contains 15 residues. In germline, CDR1 is GEAIGNYY, CDR2 EKD. The CDR3 reads CACDTVGDTNDKLIF. The CDR3 DNA is TGTGCCTGCGACACCGTGGGGGATACGAACGATAAACTCATCTTT.

There are a few counts of this clone. A far larger clone is one nucleotide away, so this likely arose from a read error. Other DNA sequences of this sample code for an identical CDR3. The rearrangement uses TRDV2 and TRDJ1; 7 positions match TRDD3. V lost 3 bases to trimming and J lost 1 base; unmatched junction nucleotides: 13. The V gene's germline CDR1 is GEAIGNYY and CDR2 EKD. The CDR3 totals 17 residues. CDR3 sequence reads: CACDSLGGSRGTDKLIF. As DNA, the CDR3 is TGTGCCTGTGACTCCCTGGGGGGTTCTCGTGGCACCGATAAACTCATCTTT.

V and J are TRDV2 and TRDJ3; the D gene is possibly TRDD3 (6 bases). V dropped 0 bases and J dropped 0 bases, with 17 bases sitting between them. The CDR3 has 20 residues. Germline V gives CDR1 GEAIGNYY, CDR2 EKD. Here the CDR3 reads CACDTAPLTGLSWDTRQMFF. For the CDR3, the DNA is TGTGCCTGTGACACCGCCCCACTTACTGGGCTCTCCTGGGACACCCGACAGATGTTTTTC.

This clone is classed as medium-sized. The genes are TRDV2 and TRDJ1; TRDD3 agrees at 8 bases. With V trimmed by 2 bases and J by 2 bases, 9 bases remained unmatched. CDR1 is GEAIGNYY, CDR2 EKD, per germline. This CDR3 spans 16 amino acids. CDR3 loop: CACDSITGGQTDKLIF. Written as DNA, the CDR3 is TGTGCCTGTGACAGCATTACTGGGGGTCAGACCGATAAACTCATCTTT.

This clone was found a few times. The protein TCRdb lists belongs to a much larger clone and differs from this DNA's translation at residue 9, which points to a read error; the protein shown is made from the DNA. The genes are TRDV2 and TRDJ1, with 9 bases that match TRDD3. Germline lookup yields CDR1 GEAIGNYY and CDR2 EKD. The junction had 25 bases not matched to a gene; V was cut back by 3 bases and J by 0 bases. The CDR3 runs to 22 residues. The CDR3 bases are TGTGCCTGTGACCTTTTAAGATCTCAAGGACTGGGGGACCCGAAGAACACCGATAAACTCATCTTT. It codes for CACDLLRSQGLGDPKNTDKLIF.

Comment on this clone: It differs at one base from a far larger clone, so likely a read error. This sample also contains other DNA sequences that code for the same CDR3. V gene TRDV2 combines with J gene TRDJ1; 10 bases map to TRDD3. Germline-derived CDR1 and CDR2 are GEAIGNYY and EKD. V gave up 1 base and J gave up 1 base; unmatched junction bases: 8. The CDR3 is 17 residues long. CDR3 sequence: CACDTLGDSLITDKLIF. The CDR3 DNA reads as TGTGCCTGTGACACACTGGGGGATTCCTTGATCACCGATAAACTCATCTTT.

The sample holds a few counts of this clone. One end of the junction does not line up with germline, which may come from a read error. This chain links TRAV38-2/DV8 with TRDJ3, with 8 bases identical to TRDD3. The CDR3 loop spans 22 amino acids. The germline V gene encodes CDR1 TSESDYY and CDR2 QEAYKQQN. CDR3 protein: CALMERGSEGYGSSWDTRQMFF. The CDR3 nucleotides are TGTGCTCTCATGGAGCGGGGATCGGAGGGATACGGGAGCTCCTGGGACACCCGACAGATGTTTTTT.

This clone was picked up a small number of times. TCRdb's protein, taken from a much larger clone, differs from this DNA's translation at residue 8, likely owing to a read error; the protein displayed comes from the DNA. This chain joins TRDV2 and TRDJ1, with D perhaps TRDD3 (5 bases). V was shortened by 2 bases and J by 2 bases, with 17 bases between the two germline ends. CDR1 and CDR2 from the germline V gene are GEAIGNYY and EKD. The CDR3 extends over 16 amino acids. CDR3 nucleotide sequence: TGTGCCTGTGACAGTTTGGGGTATATGAGTACCGATAAACTCATCTTT. Its translation: CACDSLGYMSTDKLIF.

The J gene is TRDJ1, the V gene TRDV2, with a weak D call TRDD3 (6 bases). Germline CDR1 is GEAIGNYY and CDR2 is EKD. Trimming took 2 bases from V and 4 from J, leaving 13 bases between them. The CDR3 is 14 residues long. CDR3 nucleotide sequence: TGTGCCTGTGACAGTTTGGGGGTTCTCGATAAACTCATCTTT. Protein product: CACDSLGVLDKLIF.

This clone has just a few counts. The protein that TCRdb holds for this DNA derives from a much larger clone and differs from the translated DNA at residue 8, which likely indicates a read error; the protein shown here is translated from the DNA. The chain links TRDV2 to TRDJ1, with TRDD3 matching over 7 bases. This CDR3 is built from 15 residues. CDR1 and CDR2 (germline): GEAIGNYY, EKD. Unmatched junction bases numbered 6, after V lost 3 bases and J lost 0 bases. This CDR3 reads CACDAWGAYTDKLIF. CDR3 DNA sequence: TGTGCCTGTGACGCCTGGGGGGCATACACCGATAAACTCATCTTT.

This clone occurred a few times. The sample holds other DNA sequences that translate to the same CDR3. CDR3 amino acids: CACDTLLGDTDKLIF. Here the CDR3 DNA reads TGTGCCTGTGACACGTTACTGGGGGATACCGATAAACTCATCTTT. The V and J genes are TRDV2 and TRDJ1; 10 nucleotides align to TRDD3. The CDR3 runs to 15 residues. Germline trimming cut 1 base from V and 2 bases from J; bases unmatched to any gene: 3. Germline lookup yields CDR1 GEAIGNYY and CDR2 EKD.

As regards this clone: It differs at one base from a far larger clone, so likely a read error. The sample holds other DNA sequences that translate to the same CDR3. In nucleotides, the CDR3 is TGTGCTTGTGACACCGTGGGGGATACGAACGATAAACTCATCTTT. Translating gives CACDTVGDTNDKLIF. The genes are TRDV2 and TRDJ1; 11 bases agree with TRDD3. This CDR3 is built from 15 residues. CDR1 and CDR2 (germline): GEAIGNYY, EKD.